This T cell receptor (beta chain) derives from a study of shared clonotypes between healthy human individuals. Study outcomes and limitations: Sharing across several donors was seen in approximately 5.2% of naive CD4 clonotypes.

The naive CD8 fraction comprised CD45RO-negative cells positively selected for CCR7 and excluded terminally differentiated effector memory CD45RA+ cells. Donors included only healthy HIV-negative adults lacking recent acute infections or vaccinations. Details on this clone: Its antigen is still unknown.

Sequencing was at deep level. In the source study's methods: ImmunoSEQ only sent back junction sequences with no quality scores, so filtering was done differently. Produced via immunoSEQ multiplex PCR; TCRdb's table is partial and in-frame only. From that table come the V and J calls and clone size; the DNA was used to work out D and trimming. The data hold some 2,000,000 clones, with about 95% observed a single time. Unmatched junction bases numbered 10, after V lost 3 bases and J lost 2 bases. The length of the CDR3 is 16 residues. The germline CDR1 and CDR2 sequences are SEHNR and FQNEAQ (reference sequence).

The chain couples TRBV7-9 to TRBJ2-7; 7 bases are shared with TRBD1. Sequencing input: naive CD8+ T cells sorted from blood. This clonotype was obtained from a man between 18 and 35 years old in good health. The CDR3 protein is CASSFAETTGPYEQYF. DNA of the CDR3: TGTGCCAGCAGCTTTGCGGAGACGACAGGGCCCTACGAGCAGTACTTC.